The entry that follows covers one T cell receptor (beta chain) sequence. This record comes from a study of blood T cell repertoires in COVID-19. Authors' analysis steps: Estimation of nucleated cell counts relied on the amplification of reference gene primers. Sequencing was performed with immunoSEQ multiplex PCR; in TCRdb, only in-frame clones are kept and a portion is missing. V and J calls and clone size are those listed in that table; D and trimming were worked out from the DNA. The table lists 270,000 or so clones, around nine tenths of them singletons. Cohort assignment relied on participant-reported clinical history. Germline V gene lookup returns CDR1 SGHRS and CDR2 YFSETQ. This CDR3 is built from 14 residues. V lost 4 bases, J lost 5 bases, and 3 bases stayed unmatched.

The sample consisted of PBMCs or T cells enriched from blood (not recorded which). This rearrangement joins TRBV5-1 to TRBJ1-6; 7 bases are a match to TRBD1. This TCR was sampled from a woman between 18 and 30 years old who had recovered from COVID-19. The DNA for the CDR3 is TGCGCCAGCAGCCCCGGGACAGATAATTCACCCCTCCACTTT. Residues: CASSPGTDNSPLHF.